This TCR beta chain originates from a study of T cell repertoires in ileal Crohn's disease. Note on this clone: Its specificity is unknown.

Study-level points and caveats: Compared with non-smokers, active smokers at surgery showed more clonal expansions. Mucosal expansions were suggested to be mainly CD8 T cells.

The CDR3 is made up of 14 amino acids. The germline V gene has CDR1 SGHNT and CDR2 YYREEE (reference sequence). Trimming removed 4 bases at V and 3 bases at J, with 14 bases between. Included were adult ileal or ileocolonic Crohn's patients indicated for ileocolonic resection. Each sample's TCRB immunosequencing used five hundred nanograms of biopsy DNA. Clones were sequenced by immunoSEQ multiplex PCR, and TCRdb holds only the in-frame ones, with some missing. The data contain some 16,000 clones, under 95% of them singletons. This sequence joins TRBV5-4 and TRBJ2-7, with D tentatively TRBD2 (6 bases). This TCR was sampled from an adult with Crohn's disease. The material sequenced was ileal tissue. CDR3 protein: CASSPGVGGYEQYF. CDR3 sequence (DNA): TGTGCCAGCAGCCCGGGGGTCGGGGGCTACGAGCAGTACTTC. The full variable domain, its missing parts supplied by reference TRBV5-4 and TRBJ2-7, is ETGVTQSPTHLIKTRGQQVTLRCSSQSGHNTVSWYQQALGQGPQFIFQYYREEENGRGNFPPRFSGLQFPNYSSELNVNALELDDSALYLCASSPGVGGYEQYFGPGTRLTVT.